The 25 T cell receptor beta chains presented below share a single source sample, sequenced in a study of lymphopenia after photon versus proton radiotherapy. Profiling relied on immunoSEQ multiplex PCR, and the TCRdb table lists in-frame clones only, not all of them. The data show roughly 38,000 clones, 80% to 95% seen once. The material was peripheral blood, obtained from a patient treated with photon-based radiotherapy. The receptors stem from a man aged 60 to 75 with cholangiocarcinoma.

The chain combines TRBV5-6 with TRBJ2-1; D might be TRBD2 (5 bases). This CDR3 contains 13 residues. V gave up 4 bases and J gave up 4 bases, with 9 bases separating them. Germline loops: CDR1 SGHDT, CDR2 YYEEEE. CDR3 nucleotide sequence: TGTGCCAGCAGCCTAGGACTGTACAATGAGCAGTTCTTC. Translated, it gives CASSLGLYNEQFF. Complete variable domain (other parts from reference TRBV5-6 and TRBJ2-1): DAGVTQSPTHLIKTRGQQVTLRCSPKSGHDTVSWYQQALGQGPQFIFQYYEEEERQRGNFPDRFSGHQFPNYSSELNVNALLLGDSALYLCASSLGLYNEQFFGPGTRLTVL.

The CDR3 loop is CASIVESGTPGTQYF. Here the CDR3 DNA reads TGTGCCAGCATTGTCGAGTCCGGGACACCGGGGACCCAGTACTTC. The V and J genes are TRBV2 and TRBJ2-5; a weak D match, TRBD1 (6 bases). Per germline, CDR1 SNHLY and CDR2 FYNNEI. The CDR3 consists of 15 residues. V dropped 7 bases and J dropped 7 bases, with 22 bases sitting between them.

The chain has TRBV4-3 and TRBJ1-2; possibly TRBD1 for D (6 bases). Germline lookup yields CDR1 LGHNA and CDR2 YSLEER. Trimming left V 1 base short and J 8 bases short, with 14 bases between. The CDR3 spans 14 residues. CDR3 amino acids: CASSQVGDIGGYTF. CDR3 nucleotide sequence: TGCGCCAGCAGCCAAGTAGGGGACATTGGCGGCTACACCTTC.

The gene calls are TRBV10-2 and TRBJ2-1; no clear D. The CDR3 contains 15 residues. V was shortened by 4 bases and J by 2 bases, with 12 bases between the two germline ends. Germline assignment: CDR1 WSHSY and CDR2 SAAADI. Here the CDR3 reads CASSVGRSPYNEQFF. For the CDR3, the DNA is TGCGCCAGCAGTGTAGGTAGAAGCCCCTACAATGAGCAGTTCTTC.

This chain uses TRBV29-1 with TRBJ2-3; no clear D. V was clipped by 4 bases and J by 0 bases, with 8 bases between them. The CDR3 is made up of 13 amino acids. In germline, CDR1 is SQVTM, CDR2 ANQGSEA. CDR3 DNA sequence: TGCAGCGTTGCACGACCTAGCACAGATACGCAGTATTTT. It codes for CSVARPSTDTQYF.

The chain uses TRBV9 and TRBJ2-3, with D possibly matching TRBD2 (5 bases). This CDR3 is 17 amino acids long. Deletions cut 5 bases from V and 2 bases from J, with 21 bases between. Germline V lookup: CDR1 SGDLS, CDR2 YYNGEE. The CDR3, as DNA: TGTGCCAGCAGTGCTAACCCTTTCGGGGTTCACACAGATACGCAGTATTTT. It yields the protein CASSANPFGVHTDTQYF.

V gene TRBV4-3 combines with J gene TRBJ2-5; 8 nucleotides match TRBD1. The trim removed 3 bases at V and 1 base at J, leaving 22 bases unmatched. The CDR3 contains 21 residues. Germline V CDR1 and CDR2: LGHNA, YSLEER. The DNA of the CDR3 is TGCGCCAGCAGCCATTCCACCCGTGAGGATCGGACAGGGACCCTCCAAGAGACCCAGTACTTC. Residues: CASSHSTREDRTGTLQETQYF.

The chain carries TRBV2 and TRBJ2-7, with D perhaps matching TRBD1 or TRBD2 (5 bases each). V was trimmed by 6 bases and J by 1 base, leaving 19 bases between them. The CDR3 loop spans 16 amino acids. Per germline, CDR1 SNHLY and CDR2 FYNNEI. This CDR3 reads CASSGTTRTSSYEQYF. The CDR3 coding sequence is TGTGCCAGCAGCGGGACCACTCGGACCTCTTCCTACGAGCAGTACTTC.

The V and J genes are TRBV18 and TRBJ1-3; D gene uncertain. The ends were cut back, 5 bases at V and 2 bases at J, with 16 bases in the middle. The CDR3 consists of 16 residues. Germline V gives CDR1 KGHSH, CDR2 LQKENI. As DNA, the CDR3 is TGTGCCAGCTCAAACCACACAACAGCCGCTGGAAACACCATATATTTT. This encodes CASSNHTTAAGNTIYF.

This chain links TRBV6-5 with TRBJ1-5; TRBD1 matches at 8 bases. This CDR3 has 13 amino acids. V shed 5 bases and J 7 bases; nucleotides not matched to a gene: 4. The germline V gene has CDR1 MNHEY and CDR2 SVGAGI. CDR3 nucleotide sequence: TGTGCCAGCAGTAAACAGGGGGGCCAGCCCCAGCATTTT. Translated: CASSKQGGQPQHF.

V usage is TRBV13 and J usage is TRBJ1-2, with TRBD1 as a possible D gene (6 bases). The ends were cut back, 6 bases at V and 4 bases at J, with 12 bases in the middle. The CDR3 totals 13 residues. Per germline, CDR1 PRHDT and CDR2 FYEKMQ (reference sequence). CDR3 nucleotide sequence: TGTGCCAGCAGACCACAGGGTTCCTATGGCTACACCTTC. This translates into CASRPQGSYGYTF.

The J gene is TRBJ1-1, the V gene TRBV18; no clear D. The CDR3 loop spans 15 amino acids. Trimming took off 3 bases at V and 0 bases at J, with 11 bases between the two ends. The germline gives CDR1 KGHSH, CDR2 LQKENI. Written as DNA, the CDR3 is TGTGCCAGCTCACCCGTCGGTCAAATGAACACTGAAGCTTTCTTT. Encoded protein: CASSPVGQMNTEAFF.

The V call is TRBV11-2, the J call TRBJ2-6; D is unresolved. Trimming cost V 2 bases and J 0 bases, with 11 bases left between them. The germline CDR1 and CDR2 sequences are SGHAT and FQNNGV. The CDR3 contains 17 residues. The chain's CDR3 is CASSLMGVSSGANVLTF. CDR3 DNA sequence: TGTGCCAGCAGCTTAATGGGCGTAAGCTCTGGGGCCAACGTCCTGACTTTC.

This clone showed up just once. The chain has TRBV6-1 and TRBJ1-3; D is unresolved. V was trimmed by 2 bases and J by 2 bases, leaving 7 bases between them. The CDR3 spans 14 residues. CDR1 MNHNS and CDR2 SASEGT come from the germline V gene. CDR3 in DNA: TGTGCCAGCAGTGAACCGACCCCTGGAAACACCATATATTTT. This codes for CASSEPTPGNTIYF.

The rearrangement links TRBV5-4 to TRBJ2-1, with 10 bases aligning to TRBD2. Germline CDR1 is SGHNT and CDR2 is YYREEE (reference sequence). V shed 4 bases and J 3 bases; nucleotides not matched to a gene: 4. CDR3 size: 15 residues. The CDR3 loop reads CASSRGLADYNEQFF. Written as DNA, the CDR3 is TGTGCCAGCAGCCGTGGACTAGCGGACTACAATGAGCAGTTCTTC.

J is TRBJ1-4 and V is TRBV19; 10 bases match TRBD1. The CDR3 is 15 amino acids. Germline CDR1 LNHDA, CDR2 SQIVND (reference sequence). With V trimmed by 6 bases and J by 3 bases, 4 bases remained unmatched. The CDR3 reads CASRTGGSSNEKLFF. The CDR3 DNA follows: TGTGCCAGTAGGACAGGGGGCTCGTCTAATGAAAAACTGTTTTTT. Drawing the rest from reference TRBV19 and TRBJ1-4, the complete variable domain is DGGITQSPKYLFRKEGQNVTLSCEQNLNHDAMYWYRQDPGQGLRLIYYSQIVNDFQKGDIAEGYSVSREKKESFPLTVTSAQKNPTAFYLCASRTGGSSNEKLFFGSGTQLSVL.

This chain joins TRBV19 and TRBJ2-7, with a tentative D call TRBD1 (6 bases). The germline V gene has CDR1 LNHDA and CDR2 SQIVND (reference sequence). This CDR3 region has 15 residues. V gave up 2 bases and J gave up 0 bases, with 11 bases separating them. CDR3 sequence: CASSISSRGSYEQYF. In DNA, the CDR3 is TGTGCCAGTAGTATAAGTTCCAGGGGCTCCTACGAGCAGTACTTC.

The chain combines TRBV6-5 with TRBJ1-2; no reliable D call. The CDR3 totals 16 residues. The V end lost 2 bases, the J end lost 0 bases, and 13 bases lay between the germline ends. Looked up from germline, CDR1 is MNHEY and CDR2 is SVGAGI. DNA for the CDR3: TGTGCCAGCAGTTACCTGGACGGACCTTCTAACTATGGCTACACCTTC. Protein sequence: CASSYLDGPSNYGYTF.

The V gene is TRBV6-5, the J gene TRBJ1-5; D is unresolved. The CDR3 contains 15 residues. Trimming pared 5 bases from V and 1 base from J, leaving 12 bases between. Germline CDR1 reads MNHEY; CDR2 reads SVGAGI. DNA for the CDR3: TGTGCCAGCAGTCGGATGGGTTCCAGCAATCAGCCCCAGCATTTT. Translating gives CASSRMGSSNQPQHF.

The chain couples TRBV29-1 to TRBJ2-5, with D perhaps assigned TRBD1 or TRBD2 (5 bases each). This CDR3 has 13 amino acids. The germline V and J ends were trimmed by 5 bases and 4 bases, with 14 bases remaining between them. Germline CDR1 and CDR2: SQVTM and ANQGSEA. The CDR3 spells CSVNSPGAETQYF. In DNA, the CDR3 is TGCAGCGTTAATAGTCCCGGGGCAGAGACCCAGTACTTC.

This chain joins TRBV29-1 and TRBJ2-7, with D perhaps TRBD1 (6 bases). Germline loops: CDR1 SQVTM, CDR2 ANQGSEA. The CDR3 consists of 13 residues. V was clipped by 5 bases and J by 8 bases, with 19 bases between them. CDR3 loop: CSVNDRSTQKQYF. CDR3 bases: TGCAGCGTTAACGACAGGTCCACTCAAAAGCAGTACTTC.

Worth noting for this clone: Germline is not matched at one junction end, which may reflect a read error. This chain links TRBV2 with TRBJ1-2; D is uncertain. Germline CDR1 and CDR2: SNHLY and FYNNEI. This CDR3 has 13 residues. CDR3 coding DNA: TGTGCCAGCAGAGAAGCCGTCGCCTATGGCTACACCTTC. This encodes CASREAVAYGYTF.

The genes are TRBV28 and TRBJ1-4; a possible D gene is TRBD1 (6 bases). Germline V lookup: CDR1 MDHEN, CDR2 SYDVKM. CDR3 length: 14 residues. The ends were cut back, 5 bases at V and 5 bases at J, with 12 bases in the middle. The CDR3 DNA follows: TGTGCCAGCAGTGTCCCCCAGGGGAATGAAAAACTGTTTTTT. The encoded protein is CASSVPQGNEKLFF.

The V and J genes are TRBV9 and TRBJ1-3; D gene uncertain. Germline CDR1 is SGDLS and CDR2 is YYNGEE. The germline V and J ends were trimmed by 0 bases and 4 bases, with 11 bases remaining between them. This CDR3 contains 15 residues. This CDR3 is CASSVGDLGGNTIYF. The CDR3, as DNA: TGTGCCAGCAGCGTAGGCGACCTGGGGGGAAACACCATATATTTT.

V gene TRBV6-5 combines with J gene TRBJ2-5, with 7 bases matching TRBD1. The J segment lost 1 base and the V segment lost 6 bases, leaving 5 bases of the junction unmatched. CDR3 size: 14 residues. CDR1 MNHEY and CDR2 SVGAGI come from the germline V gene. Here the CDR3 reads CASSPGGVQETQYF. The CDR3 DNA is TGTGCCAGCAGCCCAGGGGGAGTCCAAGAGACCCAGTACTTC.